The present entry profiles one T cell receptor (beta chain) with its context. Its specific antigen is unknown. Within one base of it there is no much larger clone, and no base qualities were kept. These data come from a study of blood T cell repertoires in COVID-19 (dated by TCRdb to 2018 to 2020). Describing the broader study: Collaborator samples came from the United States, Italy and Spain and covered acute and convalescent phases of COVID-19. HLA class I and class II types, where available, came from metadata supplied by the sample provider rather than from assay-based typing. The repertoires were made available in a free public database intended to serve as a resource for research on the immune response to SARS-CoV-2. Deeply sampled blood TCRbeta repertoires from subjects exposed to, actively infected with, or recovered from COVID-19 were included in the dataset. A de-identified subject ID, COVID-19 status, age in years and sex were almost always included in the sample metadata. Samples came from the ongoing ImmuneRACE study (first 160 participants) plus 1,254 subjects from 6 global collaborators. The prospective study material was composed of cDNA or gDNA derived from T cells, B-cell-depleted T cells, or PBMCs.

CDR1 and CDR2 (SGHNT, YYREEE) derive from the germline V gene (reference sequence). V and J are truncated by 0 bases and 5 bases respectively, leaving an intervening sequence of 12 bases. The CDR3 covers 14 residues, taking in both the cysteine and the phenylalanine. Of the read, only the CDR3 DNA is kept; its 42 bases are in frame from base 1. Study-level results and caveats: Clinical and demographic metadata were provided uncurated, with the amount varying by source and participant.

The immunoSEQ Assay, a bias-controlled multiplex PCR, was used to amplify TCRbeta CDR3 regions from genomic DNA. The paper's processing steps were these. The number of nucleated cells in each sample was estimated from the amplification of reference gene primers within the assay. To quantify the absolute abundance of each unique TCRbeta CDR3 rearrangement, sequence reads were collapsed and filtered. For each sample, productive Simpson clonality was calculated by taking the square root of Simpson's diversity index across productive rearrangements. What TCRdb holds here is the immuneACCESS table cut down to in-frame rearrangements. Part of the clones is not present; checked against another copy, under half of the missing clones reflect an unresolved V gene, and the others are unexplained. For V, J and clone size, that table is used; D and trimming come from the DNA. The sample profile shows just under 350,000 clones; more than 70% of them were found once. 7.3% of the sample goes to the ten largest clones.

At one collaborating source in Seattle, patients were enrolled during active infection and were followed longitudinally through the course of disease. Collaborating institutions collected whole blood in K2EDTA tubes following their own protocols. Collaborator samples were shipped for TCRbeta analysis as frozen whole blood, isolated PBMCs, or DNA extracted from either sample type. The receptor was derived from a woman aged 70-85 years with COVID-19, enrolled during active disease. The sequence joins TRBV5-4 to TRBJ2-7; no confident D gene assignment can be made. Sequenced sample: peripheral blood. CDR3 sequence: CASSLGGVEHEQYF. The nucleotide sequence is TGTGCCAGCAGCTTGGGCGGAGTGGAACACGAGCAGTACTTC.